This record covers a single T cell receptor (beta chain). Its antigen is unknown. There are no base qualities to consult, and no much larger clone falls within one base. These data are taken from a study of early T cells in non-severe SARS-CoV-2 infection listed by TCRdb under 2021. With regard to the full study: TCR sequencing used bulk RNA from unsorted whole blood, so alpha and beta chains could not be paired. What the study reported, not specific to this receptor: VDJdb matching was skewed toward anti-spike CD8 responses and likely underestimated virus-specific expansions, missing private and CD4 specificities.

Preparation of the library involved 5' RACE. Instrument on record: NextSeq 500. The TCR library protocol attached unique molecular identifiers to individual cDNA molecules to correct for sequencing error and PCR bias. TCR alpha and beta chains were both sequenced, and the abundances of alpha and beta sequences in each sample were closely correlated with each other. The study's own analysis went as follows. Decombinator V4 was used to annotate TCR sequences for V gene, J gene and CDR3. TCRs were defined as expanded if a significant change between any two time points was detected under a Poisson model with p below 0.0001. TCR abundances were normalised to the total number of TCRs sequenced per sample and were expressed as counts per million. MAIT TCRs were defined by TRAV1-2 paired with TRAJ12, TRAJ20 or TRAJ33, and iNKT TCRs by TRAV10 paired with TRAJ18. VDJdb, accessed on 1 November 2021, was searched for TCRs annotated for CMV, EBV and SARS-CoV-2, and TCRs annotated for more than one antigen were excluded. Through fastp at Q25 and MiXCR, TCRdb rebuilt clones from the public reads, retaining in-frame beta chains. Every distinct CDR3 protein forms one entry, paired with its most common genes and DNA. These V and J calls derive from TCRdb rather than the authors' analysis. The table for this sample lists under 85,000 distinct CDR3 sequences; 13% to 15% of them were counted only once. 9.5% to 13% of the sample goes to the ten largest clones.

Set within a cohort of healthcare workers in London, UK, this nested case-control study involved weekly PCR testing of nasopharyngeal swabs along with blood sampling. Healthcare workers were recruited during the week of the UK lockdown, between 23 and 31 March 2020, and followed weekly for up to about 15 weeks. Trimming removed 3 bases from V and 2 bases from J, leaving 7 bases between the germline ends. Sequences SEHNR (CDR1) and FQNEAQ (CDR2) are obtained from the germline V gene (reference sequence). The CDR3 runs 14 residues from the cysteine to the phenylalanine. Only the CDR3 portion is preserved as DNA: 42 bases, with reading frame beginning at the first base.

The clonotype originates from an adult who was a healthcare worker with PCR-confirmed SARS-CoV-2 infection or an uninfected control (not recorded which). The chain is encoded by TRBV7-9 joined to TRBJ1-4, with the D gene not clear enough to name. Sequencing was carried out using whole blood. The CDR3 in this case is CASSFFGTNEKLFF. The base sequence is TGTGCCAGCAGCTTCTTTGGTACTAATGAAAAACTGTTTTTT.